The clone carrying this T cell receptor beta chain was picked up one time. Sequencing used immunoSEQ multiplex PCR; TCRdb keeps in-frame clones, though not all of them. The sample yields more than 2 million clones, roughly 94% seen once. These data originate in a study of shared clonotypes between healthy human individuals. This CDR3 has 13 amino acids. V lost 7 bases, J lost 0 bases, and 12 bases lay in between. From germline, CDR1 is GTSNPN and CDR2 SVGIG (reference sequence). Sequenced material: naive CD4+ T cells sorted from blood. Subset indicated: CD45RA+ positively selected. This rearrangement joins TRBV30 to TRBJ1-2; no firm D call. The receptor was derived from a man younger than 35 in good health. The CDR3 nucleotides are TGTGCCTCCGCGACAAACCCTAACTATGGCTACACCTTC. Translating gives CASATNPNYGYTF. The full variable domain, with the rest looked up from reference TRBV30 and TRBJ1-2, is SQTIHQWPATLVQPVGSPLSLECTVEGTSNPNLYWYRQAAGRGLQLLFYSVGIGQISSEVPQNLSASRPQDRQFILSSKKLLLSDSGFYLCASATNPNYGYTFGSGTRLTVV.